This TCR beta chain is from a study of blood T cells in healthy people across ages. For this clonotype: Its antigen is as yet unknown.

General observations from the study: Naive CD4+ cell counts and diversity both ran higher in long-lived than in aged donors.

A second PCR of 7 to 11 cycles used a sample-barcoded 5' primer and a J-beta primer mix. Through a template-switch adaptor with 12 random nucleotides, each cDNA molecule received a tag. TCRdb passed the 5' RACE reads through MiXCR, listing each CDR3 protein once. This repertoire shows around 800,000 distinct CDR3 sequences, about a quarter found once; its top ten account for 3%. V gave up 11 bases and J gave up 1 base; unmatched junction bases: 5. CDR1 and CDR2 (germline): MNHNS, SASEGT. The CDR3 is made up of 13 amino acids. These data were also filed under a second study, of T cells of mothers and their children.

The source of this sequence is a boy younger than 18 in good health. The genes are TRBV6-1 and TRBJ2-1, with 7 bases fitting TRBD2. Sample: blood. Here the CDR3 DNA reads TGTGCCCTCAGGGAGGGGTCCTACAATGAGCAGTTCTTC. It yields the protein CALREGSYNEQFF.